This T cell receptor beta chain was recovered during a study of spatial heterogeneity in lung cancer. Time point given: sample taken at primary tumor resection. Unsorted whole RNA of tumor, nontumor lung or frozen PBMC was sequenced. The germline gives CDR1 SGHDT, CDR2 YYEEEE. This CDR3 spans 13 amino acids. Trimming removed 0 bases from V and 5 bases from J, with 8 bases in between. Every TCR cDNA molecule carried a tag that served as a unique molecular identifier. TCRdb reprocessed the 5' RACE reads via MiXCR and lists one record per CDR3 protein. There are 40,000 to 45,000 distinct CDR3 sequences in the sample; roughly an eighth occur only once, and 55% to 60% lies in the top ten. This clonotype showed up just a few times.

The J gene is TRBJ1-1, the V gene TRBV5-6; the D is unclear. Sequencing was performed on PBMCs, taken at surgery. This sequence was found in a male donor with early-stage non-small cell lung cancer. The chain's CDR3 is CASSLGVRTEAFF. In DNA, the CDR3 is TGTGCCAGCAGCTTGGGGGTAAGGACTGAAGCTTTCTTT.